Listed here are 24 T cell receptor beta chains from one sample, sequenced in a study of cytomegalovirus exposure and HLA in healthy donors. 60 Vbeta and 13 Jbeta primers were used in PCR. The method was immunoSEQ multiplex PCR; TCRdb's version includes in-frame clones alone and lacks a portion of them. In the table there are some 150,000 clones, more than 65% of which are singletons. Sequences were obtained from PBMCs. Receptors were obtained from a woman aged 25-40 years in good health and CMV-seronegative.

The V gene is TRBV5-1, the J gene TRBJ2-3, with D possibly matching TRBD1 (6 bases). V lost 5 bases and J 4 bases, leaving 14 bases between the germline ends. There are 14 residues in the CDR3. Germline CDR1 SGHRS, CDR2 YFSETQ. The CDR3 DNA is TGCGCCAGCAGAATTTCTGGACAGTCAGATACGCAGTATTTT. Translated, it gives CASRISGQSDTQYF. The variable domain in full, with the rest retrieved from reference TRBV5-1 and TRBJ2-3, is KAGVTQTPRYLIKTRGQQVTLSCSPISGHRSVSWYQQTPGQGLQFLFEYFSETQRNKGNFPGRFSGRQFSNSRSEMNVSTLELGDSALYLCASRISGQSDTQYFGPGTRLTVL.

The V call is TRBV30, the J call TRBJ1-3, with D tentatively TRBD1 (5 bases). Trimming cost V 4 bases and J 0 bases, with 10 bases left between them. CDR1 and CDR2 from the germline V gene are GTSNPN and SVGIG (reference sequence). The CDR3 extends over 14 amino acids. This chain's CDR3 is CAWTPGHSGNTIYF. In DNA form, the CDR3 reads TGTGCCTGGACACCAGGACACTCTGGAAACACCATATATTTT. The complete variable domain, with remaining parts taken from reference TRBV30 and TRBJ1-3, reads SQTIHQWPATLVQPVGSPLSLECTVEGTSNPNLYWYRQAAGRGLQLLFYSVGIGQISSEVPQNLSASRPQDRQFILSSKKLLLSDSGFYLCAWTPGHSGNTIYFGEGSWLTVV.

The genes are TRBV25-1 and TRBJ1-6; D remains ambiguous. This CDR3 has 12 amino acids. Germline CDR1 is MGHDK and CDR2 is SYGVNS. Trimming cost V 4 bases and J 11 bases, with 9 bases left between them. The CDR3 region has the DNA TGTGCCAGCAGTGTCAGTGAGGCACCCCTCCACTTT. Translating it yields CASSVSEAPLHF.

The chain uses TRBV21-1 and TRBJ2-3; no check of the table's D call, TRBD2, against the DNA was made. TRBV21-1 is a listed pseudogene. The CDR3 consists of 19 residues. CDR3 in DNA: TGTGCCAGCAGCAATAAGGGCCCGAAGTCGCGGGGGGGAACAGATACGCAGTATTTT. It codes for CASSNKGPKSRGGTDTQYF.

The CDR3 DNA reads TGTGCCAGCAGCCCGAGACTAGCGGGTCAAGAGACCCAGTACTTC. Its translation: CASSPRLAGQETQYF. The chain has TRBV9 and TRBJ2-5, with 10 bases matching TRBD2. Germline trimming cut 4 bases from V and 2 bases from J; bases unmatched to any gene: 5. The CDR3 is 15 residues long. CDR1 is SGDLS and CDR2 is YYNGEE in the germline V gene.

This clone showed up just once. The gene calls are TRBV19 and TRBJ2-6; 12 nucleotides align to TRBD1. This CDR3 comprises 18 residues. The J segment lost 4 bases and the V segment lost 5 bases, leaving 9 bases of the junction unmatched. CDR1 LNHDA and CDR2 SQIVND come from the germline V gene (reference sequence). The CDR3 is CASSSRDRGLYGANVLTF. The CDR3 region has the DNA TGTGCCAGTAGTTCCCGGGACAGGGGGCTTTACGGGGCCAACGTCCTGACTTTC.

The V call is TRBV7-2, the J call TRBJ2-4, with TRBD2 matching over 8 bases. Germline loops: CDR1 SGHTA, CDR2 FQGNSA. This CDR3 is 15 amino acids long. V dropped 5 bases and J dropped 6; count of bases not matched to a gene: 9. DNA of the CDR3: TGTGCCAGCAGCGAGGTGGCGGGGGGCGGAAACATTCAGTACTTC. Its protein product is CASSEVAGGGNIQYF.

The chain carries TRBV5-1 and TRBJ2-1, with D possibly being TRBD1 (6 bases). Germline CDR1 and CDR2: SGHRS and YFSETQ. This CDR3 spans 17 amino acids. V was trimmed by 0 bases and J by 3 bases, leaving 16 bases between them. CDR3 nucleotides: TGCGCCAGCAGCTTGGGCGAGAGGACAGAATTCTACAATGAGCAGTTCTTC. Translated: CASSLGERTEFYNEQFF.

The chain combines TRBV10-3 with TRBJ2-5, with D possibly TRBD2 on 5 matching bases. This CDR3 is 12 amino acids long. Trimming pared 3 bases from V and 4 bases from J, leaving 6 bases between. Germline CDR1 and CDR2: ENHRY and SYGVKD. CDR3 protein: CAISEAVETQYF. CDR3 sequence (DNA): TGTGCCATCAGTGAAGCGGTAGAGACCCAGTACTTC.

The chain combines TRBV30 with TRBJ2-7; tentative D call: TRBD1 (6 bases). The CDR3 sequence is 13 residues long. V was shortened by 7 bases and J by 3 bases, with 16 bases between the two germline ends. Germline-derived CDR1 and CDR2 are GTSNPN and SVGIG (reference sequence). The CDR3 coding sequence is TGTGCCTACCGAAAGGGACACAGCTACGAGCAGTACGTC. Translation: CAYRKGHSYEQYV.

In its sample, this clone was seen a few times. V is TRBV1 and J is TRBJ2-1; the table's TRBD2 call for D was not verified on the DNA. TRBV1 is shown as a pseudogene. The CDR3 is 16 amino acids. CDR3 coding DNA: TGCACCAGCAGCCAAGATGTGCGGGAGGGCGGGACTGAGCAGTTCTTC. It codes for CTSSQDVREGGTEQFF.

This clone has just one count. The gene calls are TRBV2 and TRBJ1-4; 7 bases match TRBD1. CDR3 size: 14 residues. CDR1 is SNHLY, CDR2 FYNNEI, per germline. V lost 7 bases and J lost 5; bases outside the gene matches: 7. CDR3 bases: TGTGCCAGCACACGACAGGGTGGGAATGAAAAACTGTTTTTT. This sequence encodes CASTRQGGNEKLFF.

This clone was observed a few times. V gene TRBV6-5 combines with J gene TRBJ2-2, with 9 bases that match TRBD2. The germline V gene encodes CDR1 MNHEY and CDR2 SVGAGI. CDR3 size: 13 residues. The CDR3 coding sequence is TGTGCAAGTAGCGGGAGCGGCACCGGGGAGCTGTTTTTT. Its protein is CASSGSGTGELFF.

CDR3 in DNA: TGTGCCAGCAGTCTGATGACAGGGTCAGATACGCAGTATTTT. Its protein is CASSLMTGSDTQYF. The chain uses TRBV28 and TRBJ2-3, with 7 bases identical to TRBD1. Per germline, CDR1 MDHEN and CDR2 SYDVKM. The ends lost 5 bases at V and 4 bases at J; junction bases unmatched: 6. The CDR3 runs 14 residues.

The rearrangement uses TRBV9 and TRBJ2-1; D might be TRBD2 (5 bases). V was trimmed by 0 bases and J by 5 bases, leaving 12 bases between them. Germline assignment: CDR1 SGDLS and CDR2 YYNGEE. The CDR3 runs to 15 residues. CDR3 bases: TGTGCCAGCAGCGTAGTGGCGGGCCAGAACAATGAGCAGTTCTTC. Protein: CASSVVAGQNNEQFF.

As regards this clone: The germline gene is not matched at one end of the junction; a read error may be the cause. The chain uses TRBV7-9 and TRBJ2-2; 8 nucleotides agree with TRBD1. Germline V gene sequence: CDR1 SEHNR, CDR2 FQNEAQ (reference sequence). This CDR3 contains 16 residues. The CDR3 coding sequence is TGTTCCAGCAGCCCGGACAGGGCCCCGAACACCGGGGAGCTGTTTTTT. It is translated as CSSSPDRAPNTGELFF.

Worth noting for this clone: Other nucleotide sequences in the sample specify the same CDR3. Here the CDR3 reads CAWSPSGETQYF. The DNA for the CDR3 is TGTGCCTGGAGCCCCTCGGGAGAGACCCAGTACTTC. This rearrangement joins TRBV30 to TRBJ2-5; no clear D gene. The CDR3 spans 12 residues. Germline CDR1 reads GTSNPN; CDR2 reads SVGIG (reference sequence). V was cut by 3 bases and J by 4 bases, with 9 bases left in between.

The rearrangement uses TRBV5-1 and TRBJ2-2; D perhaps matches TRBD2 (5 bases). Germline CDR1 SGHRS, CDR2 YFSETQ. V was cut by 4 bases and J by 4 bases, with 14 bases left in between. The CDR3 spans 15 residues. The CDR3: CASSPQDSSTGELFF. As DNA, the CDR3 is TGCGCCAGCAGCCCCCAGGACTCTTCCACCGGGGAGCTGTTTTTT.

CDR3 protein: CASRPGHLNQPQHF. The CDR3 nucleotides read TGTGCCAGCAGGCCGGGACACCTCAATCAGCCCCAGCATTTT. The rearrangement joins TRBV6-1 to TRBJ1-5; maybe TRBD1 (6 bases). Germline lookup yields CDR1 MNHNS and CDR2 SASEGT. This CDR3 is 14 amino acids long. The ends were cut back, 6 bases at V and 3 bases at J, with 12 bases in the middle.

The CDR3 bases are TGCAGTGCTATTCCACTAGAGACCCAGTACTTC. The encoded protein is CSAIPLETQYF. This chain links TRBV20-1 with TRBJ2-5, with D uncertain. CDR3 length: 11 amino acids. Germline CDR1 and CDR2: DFQATT and SNEGSKA (reference sequence). Between the trimmed V and J ends, which lost 4 bases and 4 bases, there was a span of 7 bases.

V gene TRBV4-1 combines with J gene TRBJ2-3, with TRBD2 matching over 8 bases. CDR3 size: 17 residues. Germline assignment: CDR1 MGHRA and CDR2 YSYEKL. V trimming: 1 base; J trimming: 2 bases; junction bases outside the gene matches: 8. CDR3 amino acids: CASSQGSPGGATDTQYF. In DNA, the CDR3 is TGCGCCAGCAGCCAAGGATCCCCGGGAGGGGCCACAGATACGCAGTATTTT.

This chain joins TRBV5-4 and TRBJ1-3, with 7 bases that match TRBD1. J lost 0 bases, V lost 3 bases, and 6 bases had no gene match. The CDR3 consists of 16 residues. CDR1 is SGHNT and CDR2 is YYREEE in the germline V gene (reference sequence). Written as DNA, the CDR3 is TGTGCCAGCAGCTCACCGACAGGGCTCTCTGGAAACACCATATATTTT. It encodes CASSSPTGLSGNTIYF.

This rearrangement joins TRBV19 to TRBJ2-2, with no clear D. Germline CDR1 reads LNHDA; CDR2 reads SQIVND (reference sequence). The CDR3 is made up of 14 amino acids. Trimming took off 6 bases at V and 4 bases at J, with 12 bases between the two ends. CDR3 in amino acids: CASRVPRSTGELFF. CDR3 coding DNA: TGTGCCAGTAGAGTTCCCAGAAGCACCGGGGAGCTGTTTTTT.

This clone was seen only once. The V gene is TRBV5-4, the J gene TRBJ2-1; tentatively, D is TRBD2 (6 bases). CDR3 length: 16 residues. Trimming stripped 5 bases from V and 0 bases from J, with 15 bases between. Germline loops: CDR1 SGHNT, CDR2 YYREEE (reference sequence). CDR3 in DNA: TGTGCCAGCAGTCGTGCTAGCGCGAGCTCCTACAATGAGCAGTTCTTC. Its translation is CASSRASASSYNEQFF.